This TCR beta chain was retrieved from a study of CD8 T cells in Susac syndrome. From germline, CDR1 is LGHNA and CDR2 YSLEER. The ends lost 4 bases at V and 2 bases at J; junction bases unmatched: 7. The CDR3 has 16 residues. The RNA, about 0.45 to 1 ug, was put through reverse transcription using random hexamers. immunoSEQ multiplex PCR amplified TCR beta CDR3 across 54 Vbeta, 13 Jbeta. TCRdb re-called the immunoSEQ multiplex PCR reads with MiXCR, one entry per CDR3 protein. Of roughly 180,000 distinct CDR3 sequences detected, approximately 95% appear once; the ten largest clones hold around 0.097%.

J is TRBJ2-3 and V is TRBV4-3; 9 bases are a match to TRBD2. The sequenced sample was CD4+ T cells from PBMCs. The sequence was collected from a human donor with multiple sclerosis. CDR3 bases: TGCGCCAGCAGCCCAGGACTAGCGCGTATCACAGATACGCAGTATTTT. This codes for CASSPGLARITDTQYF.